Following are 13 T cell receptor beta chains from one sample sequenced in a study of cytomegalovirus exposure and HLA in healthy donors. PCR was performed using 60 Vbeta and 13 Jbeta primers. Sequencing was performed with immunoSEQ multiplex PCR; in TCRdb, only in-frame clones are kept and a portion is missing. The sample table includes some 130,000 clones. The sample consisted of PBMCs. The origin of the receptors is a woman in her sixties or seventies in good health and CMV-seronegative.

The chain recombines TRBV5-5 with TRBJ1-2; D uncertain. The V end was cut by 1 base, the J end by 7 bases, with 11 bases between. Germline CDR1 is SGHKS and CDR2 is YYEKEE (reference sequence). This CDR3 comprises 13 residues. In DNA, the CDR3 is TGTGCCAGCAGCTTGTTCGGGGAGGGTGGCTACACCTTC. Residues: CASSLFGEGGYTF.

The V gene is TRBV10-2, the J gene TRBJ2-3; weak D call: TRBD2 (6 bases). Germline V lookup: CDR1 WSHSY, CDR2 SAAADI. The length of the CDR3 is 14 residues. The V end was cut by 7 bases, the J end by 3 bases, with 14 bases between. The CDR3 loop reads CASKDPAGTDTQYF. The CDR3 coding sequence is TGCGCCAGCAAAGATCCGGCGGGGACAGATACGCAGTATTTT.

J is TRBJ2-5 and V is TRBV7-3, with 11 nucleotides matching TRBD1. J gave up 6 bases and V 5 bases, and 8 bases lay outside the gene matches. The germline CDR1 and CDR2 sequences are SGHTA and FQGTGA. The CDR3 length is 15 residues. The CDR3 sequence is CASSPGTGGLQTQYF. CDR3 nucleotide sequence: TGTGCCAGCAGCCCCGGGACAGGGGGGTTGCAGACCCAGTACTTC.

V is TRBV6-1 and J is TRBJ2-4; 9 bases match TRBD2. The CDR3 is 13 amino acids. Germline V gives CDR1 MNHNS, CDR2 SASEGT. V lost 1 base and J lost 13; bases outside the gene matches: 5. The CDR3 is CASSEEAGGRQYF. In DNA, the CDR3 is TGTGCCAGCAGTGAAGAGGCGGGGGGGCGGCAGTACTTC.

The chain employs TRBV5-1 and TRBJ2-1, with 10 bases lining up with TRBD2. From germline, CDR1 is SGHRS and CDR2 YFSETQ. The CDR3 has 18 amino acids. J lost 0 bases, V lost 4 bases, and 10 bases had no gene match. The CDR3 protein is CASSRSTSGHSSYNEQFF. Written as DNA, the CDR3 is TGCGCCAGCAGCCGTTCGACTAGCGGGCACAGCTCCTACAATGAGCAGTTCTTC.

The rearrangement uses TRBV19 and TRBJ1-4; D is uncertain. The CDR3 loop spans 15 amino acids. V gave up 2 bases and J gave up 0 bases, with 7 bases separating them. From germline, CDR1 is LNHDA and CDR2 SQIVND (reference sequence). The chain's CDR3 is CASSISGATNEKLFF. The DNA for the CDR3 is TGTGCCAGTAGTATATCCGGGGCAACTAATGAAAAACTGTTTTTT. Drawing the rest from reference TRBV19 and TRBJ1-4, the complete variable domain is DGGITQSPKYLFRKEGQNVTLSCEQNLNHDAMYWYRQDPGQGLRLIYYSQIVNDFQKGDIAEGYSVSREKKESFPLTVTSAQKNPTAFYLCASSISGATNEKLFFGSGTQLSVL.

The rearrangement links TRBV9 to TRBJ2-3; TRBD1 might be the D (5 bases). Germline V gene sequence: CDR1 SGDLS, CDR2 YYNGEE. This CDR3 has 14 amino acids. Deletions cut 1 base from V and 2 bases from J, with 8 bases between. The CDR3 bases are TGTGCCAGCAGCGTAACAGGACCCACAGATACGCAGTATTTT. Encoded protein: CASSVTGPTDTQYF.

This chain connects TRBV7-9 to TRBJ2-5; 10 nucleotides agree with TRBD2. V lost 3 bases to trimming and J lost 1 base; unmatched junction nucleotides: 2. Germline V gene sequence: CDR1 SEHNR, CDR2 FQNEAQ (reference sequence). The CDR3 is 15 residues long. The CDR3 reads CASSFQREGQETQYF. The DNA of the CDR3 is TGTGCCAGCAGCTTCCAGCGGGAGGGCCAAGAGACCCAGTACTTC.

The chain is built from TRBV6-6 and TRBJ1-5; possible D gene TRBD1, 5 bases. Germline V gives CDR1 MNHNY, CDR2 SVGAGI (reference sequence). V was shortened by 7 bases and J by 3 bases, with 16 bases between the two germline ends. This CDR3 comprises 15 residues. The CDR3 here is CASTLSGGYNQPQHF. The CDR3 DNA is TGTGCCAGCACTCTTTCCGGGGGGTACAATCAGCCCCAGCATTTT.

The rearrangement links TRBV4-1 to TRBJ2-5; 8 bases agree with TRBD1. Trimming removed 3 bases from V and 4 bases from J; junction bases left unmatched: 4. Looked up from germline, CDR1 is MGHRA and CDR2 is YSYEKL. The CDR3 is 14 residues long. CDR3 region: CASSQAGTGETQYF. In DNA, the CDR3 is TGCGCCAGCAGCCAGGCCGGGACAGGAGAGACCCAGTACTTC.

The chain's CDR3 is CASSLRGGGYNEQFF. For the CDR3, the DNA is TGTGCCAGCAGCTTGAGGGGGGGCGGTTACAATGAGCAGTTCTTC. The chain has TRBV5-4 and TRBJ2-1; D may be TRBD2 (7 bases). The CDR3 has 15 residues. Trimming cost V 1 base and J 4 bases, with 12 bases left between them. Germline V gene data show CDR1 as SGHNT and CDR2 as YYREEE (reference sequence). The full variable domain, with the rest looked up from reference TRBV5-4 and TRBJ2-1, is ETGVTQSPTHLIKTRGQQVTLRCSSQSGHNTVSWYQQALGQGPQFIFQYYREEENGRGNFPPRFSGLQFPNYSSELNVNALELDDSALYLCASSLRGGGYNEQFFGPGTRLTVL.

This chain links TRBV6-1 with TRBJ2-7; D is perhaps TRBD1 (7 bases). Germline values: CDR1 MNHNS, CDR2 SASEGT. The CDR3 has 15 amino acids. V dropped 8 bases and J dropped 2 bases, with 19 bases sitting between them. The CDR3 bases are TGTGCCAGCTCCCTGGAGGGGACAGACCCCTACGAGCAGTACTTC. Translation gives CASSLEGTDPYEQYF.

The chain employs TRBV6-5 and TRBJ1-1; no reliable D call. V lost 6 bases and J lost 6, with 17 bases in between. Germline assignment: CDR1 MNHEY and CDR2 SVGAGI. CDR3 length: 14 amino acids. This CDR3 reads CASSDRWRTAEAFF. Written as DNA, the CDR3 is TGTGCCAGCAGCGACCGCTGGAGGACTGCTGAAGCTTTCTTT.